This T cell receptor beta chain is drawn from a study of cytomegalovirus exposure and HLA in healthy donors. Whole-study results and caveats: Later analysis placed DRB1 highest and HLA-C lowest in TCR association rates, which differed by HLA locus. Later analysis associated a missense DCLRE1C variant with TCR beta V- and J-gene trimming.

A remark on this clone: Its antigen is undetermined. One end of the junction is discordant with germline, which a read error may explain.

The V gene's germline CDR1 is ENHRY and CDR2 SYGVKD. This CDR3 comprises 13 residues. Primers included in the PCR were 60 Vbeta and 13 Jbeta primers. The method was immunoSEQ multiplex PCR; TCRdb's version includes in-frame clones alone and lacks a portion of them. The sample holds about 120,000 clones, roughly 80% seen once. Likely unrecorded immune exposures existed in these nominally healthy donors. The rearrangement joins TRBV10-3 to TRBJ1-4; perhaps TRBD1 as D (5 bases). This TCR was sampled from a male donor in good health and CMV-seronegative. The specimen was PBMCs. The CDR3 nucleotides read TGTGCCGTCAGTGTGACAGCGAATGAAAAACTGTTTTTT. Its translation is CAVSVTANEKLFF.